The entry below describes one T cell receptor (beta chain). The target of this receptor is not known. Base qualities are missing; no much larger clone stands one base away. The data are from a study of CD8+CD57+ T cells in acquired aplastic anemia (dated by TCRdb to 2017 to 2018). Study-wide context: Extracted DNA from sorted CD4+ and CD8+ cells averaged approximately 3 ug, ranging from roughly 0.19 to 27.4 ug. CD8+CD57+ expansion was defined as a frequency above the mean frequency observed in healthy subjects. The investigation overall reported the following: Between patients and healthy controls, no significant difference in CD8+ Simpson's diversity was found (P=0.060). Although twenty-nine CD8+ CDR3 sequences were shared by patients and controls, these sequences appeared highly expressed in patients and within the immunodominant clones of patients.

Flow cytometry had shown CD8+CD57+ cell expansion in the patients selected for sequencing. All patients had severe acquired aplastic anemia diagnosed by International Study of Aplastic Anemia and Agranulocytosis and Camitta criteria. No patient had received any therapy when blood was sampled. The study deep-sequenced TCR repertoires of sorted CD4+ and CD8+ blood T cells from severe aplastic anemia patients and healthy subjects. Patients were enrolled under clinicaltrials.gov protocols 00001620, 01623167, 00001397, 00071045, 00081523 and 00961064 in the USA. Ficoll-Paque density gradient centrifugation was used to isolate peripheral blood mononuclear cells. Before DNA was extracted, CD4+ and CD8+ T cells were sorted using either FACS or magnetic beads. Its CDR3 holds 13 amino acids, cysteine through phenylalanine. The kept DNA is CDR3 alone, 39 bases in frame from the first base. The V end loses 1 base and the J end loses 10 bases, and a stretch of 8 bases separates them. CDR1 and CDR2 are drawn from the germline V gene (reference sequence): SEHNR, FQNEAQ.

Genomic DNA was used as template for profiling of TCR beta VDJ combinations and CDR3 sequences. TCR repertoire sequencing was run on an Illumina HiSeq 2000. In the authors' own workflow: TRBV/TRBJ rearrangement plots, CDR3 size and DJ length profiles, and Simpson's diversity index were used to assess repertoires. The most abundant DNA sequence in the deep sequencing data was defined as the immunodominant clone. CDR3 amino acid sequences were checked for sharing between subjects and were compared against published repertoires and the VDJdb database. TCRdb ran its own pipeline on the public reads, namely fastp trimming at Q25 and MiXCR clone calling, and kept in-frame beta chains. Rows matching on CDR3 protein sequence are summarized as one entry with the most common DNA and genes. TCRdb's processing, not the authors', yielded these V and J calls. Here the sample has about 160,000 distinct CDR3 sequences; about 45% occur a single time. Approximately 3% of the sample comes from the top ten.

This clonotype was sampled from a human donor with aplastic anemia. The specimen sequenced was sorted CD4+, CD8+, or CD8+CD57+ T cells (not recorded which) from PBMCs. The V gene is TRBV7-9 and the J gene is TRBJ1-6; the D segment cannot be called with confidence. The CDR3 region has the sequence CASSLGLASPLHF. The DNA sequence is as follows: TGTGCCAGCAGCTTAGGGCTAGCCTCACCCCTCCACTTT.